The next 23 T cell receptor beta chains were all read from a single sample in a study of blood T cell repertoires in COVID-19. Profiling relied on immunoSEQ multiplex PCR, and the TCRdb table lists in-frame clones only, not all of them. The repertoire holds around 310,000 clones, with more than 75% as singletons. The material sequenced was peripheral blood. All receptors come from a woman aged 45-59 years with active or convalescent COVID-19.

This chain uses TRBV30 with TRBJ2-2, with a weak D call TRBD1 (7 bases). The CDR3 is made up of 16 amino acids. Trimming removed 3 bases at V and 2 bases at J, with 16 bases between. CDR1 and CDR2 from the germline V gene are GTSNPN and SVGIG (reference sequence). This chain's CDR3 is CAWSEAGGRNTGELFF. In DNA form, the CDR3 reads TGTGCCTGGAGCGAGGCAGGGGGGAGAAACACCGGGGAGCTGTTTTTT.

The chain employs TRBV5-1 and TRBJ2-1; tentatively, D is TRBD1 (5 bases). The V gene lost 4 bases and the J gene lost 2 bases, with 13 bases spanning the gap. The CDR3 consists of 15 residues. Germline assignment: CDR1 SGHRS and CDR2 YFSETQ. The CDR3 is CASSPTSGTYNEQFF. Here the CDR3 DNA reads TGCGCCAGCAGCCCTACCTCAGGGACCTACAATGAGCAGTTCTTC.

V usage is TRBV4-1 and J usage is TRBJ1-2, with 8 bases lining up with TRBD1. The CDR3 is made up of 15 amino acids. V lost 3 bases to trimming and J lost 4 bases; unmatched junction nucleotides: 7. The germline CDR1 and CDR2 sequences are MGHRA and YSYEKL. The CDR3, as DNA: TGCGCCAGCAGCCAGACAGGGGTTGGTAGCTATGGCTACACCTTC. Protein: CASSQTGVGSYGYTF.

The genes are TRBV4-2 and TRBJ1-4; TRBD1 might be the D (6 bases). V lost 2 bases and J 5 bases, leaving 15 bases between the germline ends. The CDR3 spans 16 residues. Germline V lookup: CDR1 LGHNA, CDR2 YNFKEQ. As DNA, the CDR3 is TGTGCCAGCAGCCAAAGGCGAAACAGGGAGAATGAAAAACTGTTTTTT. Translation gives CASSQRRNRENEKLFF.

V usage is TRBV6-6 and J usage is TRBJ1-5; D not certain. The CDR3 loop spans 13 amino acids. V lost 2 bases to trimming and J lost 1 base, with 3 bases between them. Per germline, CDR1 MNHNY and CDR2 SVGAGI (reference sequence). CDR3 region: CASSYESNQPQHF. CDR3 in DNA: TGTGCCAGCAGTTACGAGAGCAATCAGCCCCAGCATTTT.

The chain is built from TRBV2 and TRBJ1-6, with 9 bases identical to TRBD1. From germline, CDR1 is SNHLY and CDR2 FYNNEI. The CDR3 length is 14 residues. The V gene end was trimmed by 7 bases and the J gene end by 10 bases; junction bases not matched to a gene: 8. DNA for the CDR3: TGTGCCAGCAAGCCCCCGGGACAGGGATCACCCCTCCACTTT. Translated: CASKPPGQGSPLHF.

This clone has just a few counts. The chain employs TRBV19 and TRBJ2-7; 7 bases are shared with TRBD1. After removal of 10 bases from V and 3 bases from J, the junction contained 9 bases not matched to a gene. Germline V gene lookup returns CDR1 LNHDA and CDR2 SQIVND (reference sequence). CDR3 size: 13 residues. CDR3 amino acids: CATSNRGGYEQYF. CDR3 sequence (DNA): TGTGCCACCTCGAACAGGGGCGGCTACGAGCAGTACTTC.

The rearrangement links TRBV5-1 to TRBJ1-1; a possible D gene is TRBD1 (5 bases). Germline CDR1 and CDR2: SGHRS and YFSETQ. The V end was cut by 4 bases, the J end by 7 bases, with 11 bases between. The CDR3 covers 12 residues. The CDR3: CASSKGHGEAFF. CDR3 DNA: TGCGCCAGCAGCAAGGGGCACGGTGAAGCTTTCTTT.

The V call is TRBV11-2, the J call TRBJ2-1, with 9 positions matching TRBD2. CDR1 is SGHAT, CDR2 FQNNGV, per germline. V shed 5 bases and J 7 bases; nucleotides not matched to a gene: 12. This CDR3 comprises 16 residues. Here the CDR3 reads CASSPIAGARKNEQFF. CDR3 bases: TGTGCCAGCAGCCCCATAGCGGGAGCCAGGAAGAATGAGCAGTTCTTC. Full variable domain (missing parts from reference TRBV11-2 and TRBJ2-1): EAGVAQSPRYKIIEKRQSVAFWCNPISGHATLYWYQQILGQGPKLLIQFQNNGVVDDSQLPKDRFSAERLKGVDSTLKIQPAKLEDSAVYLCASSPIAGARKNEQFFGPGTRLTVL.

The chain links TRBV7-2 to TRBJ1-4, with TRBD1 as a possible D gene (6 bases). Trimming took off 3 bases at V and 5 bases at J, with 10 bases between the two ends. Germline-derived CDR1 and CDR2 are SGHTA and FQGNSA. This CDR3 has 14 amino acids. The CDR3 DNA is TGTGCCAGCAGCTTCAGGGGACCCAATGAAAAACTGTTTTTT. Encoded protein: CASSFRGPNEKLFF.

This rearrangement joins TRBV27 to TRBJ1-2, with TRBD1 matching over 10 bases. The germline V gene encodes CDR1 MNHEY and CDR2 SMNVEV (reference sequence). The CDR3 contains 16 residues. Unmatched junction bases numbered 8, after V lost 2 bases and J lost 5 bases. As DNA, the CDR3 is TGTGCCAGCAGTTTAGTATCGGGACAGGGGCTTTATGGCTACACCTTC. Residues: CASSLVSGQGLYGYTF.

The V gene is TRBV7-2, the J gene TRBJ1-2, with a possible D match to TRBD1 (5 bases). CDR3 length: 14 amino acids. CDR1 SGHTA and CDR2 FQGNSA come from the germline V gene. Trimming cost V 1 base and J 6 bases, with 12 bases left between them. The CDR3 nucleotides are TGTGCCAGCAGCTTAGACAGGCCTAGGGATGGCTACACCTTC. Its protein is CASSLDRPRDGYTF.

The gene calls are TRBV5-4 and TRBJ2-1; the match to TRBD2 covers 14 bases. The CDR3 length is 16 residues. Per the germline V gene, CDR1 is SGHNT and CDR2 is YYREEE (reference sequence). J gave up 4 bases and V 2 bases, and 2 bases lay outside the gene matches. CDR3 protein: CASSFGTSGGYNEQFF. The CDR3 DNA reads TGTGCCAGCAGCTTCGGGACTAGCGGGGGTTACAATGAGCAGTTCTTC.

The gene calls are TRBV5-1 and TRBJ1-2; D gene unclear. This CDR3 is 12 amino acids long. In germline, CDR1 is SGHRS, CDR2 YFSETQ. Trimming left V 4 bases short and J 5 bases short, with 9 bases between. CDR3 nucleotide sequence: TGCGCCAGCAGCGTGGACGGTTATGGCTACACCTTC. Encoded protein: CASSVDGYGYTF.

This clone came up once. The V gene is TRBV12-3 or TRBV12-4, the J gene TRBJ2-5; D is unclear. With 3 bases removed from V and 4 bases from J, the gap between germline ends came to 6 bases. The CDR3 spans 12 residues. CDR3 coding DNA: TGTGCCAGCAGTTTTTTCGGAGAGACCCAGTACTTC. This codes for CASSFFGETQYF.

The chain joins TRBV5-5 to TRBJ1-4; a weak D match, TRBD1 (6 bases). V was shortened by 3 bases and J by 5 bases, with 23 bases between the two germline ends. CDR1 and CDR2 from the germline V gene are SGHKS and YYEKEE (reference sequence). The CDR3 covers 18 residues. The CDR3 sequence: CASSWNLGTGLLNEKLFF. For the CDR3, the DNA is TGTGCCAGCAGCTGGAACCTGGGCACAGGGTTGTTAAATGAAAAACTGTTTTTT.

The rearrangement links TRBV19 to TRBJ2-1; D remains unclear. The V and J ends lost 2 bases and 3 bases respectively, with 8 bases between them. The CDR3 extends over 14 amino acids. The germline V gene has CDR1 LNHDA and CDR2 SQIVND (reference sequence). The CDR3 sequence is CASSITPSYNEQFF. CDR3 bases: TGTGCCAGTAGTATAACTCCTAGCTACAATGAGCAGTTCTTC.

V and J are TRBV7-2 and TRBJ2-5; 8 bases fit TRBD2. Trimming cost V 6 bases and J 4 bases; bases outside gene matches: 13. Germline lookup yields CDR1 SGHTA and CDR2 FQGNSA. There are 16 residues in the CDR3. The CDR3 spells CASRLIMGGGRETQYF. DNA of the CDR3: TGTGCCAGCAGGCTTATAATGGGCGGGGGGCGAGAGACCCAGTACTTC.

The gene calls are TRBV5-8 and TRBJ1-5; 9 bases map to TRBD1. CDR1 SGHTS and CDR2 YDEGEE come from the germline V gene. V was pared by 0 bases and J by 6 bases, with 10 bases of the junction left unmatched. The CDR3 contains 17 residues. The CDR3 DNA sequence: TGTGCCAGCAGCTTGGGGACCTTCGCGGGACAGGGTCAGCCCCAGCATTTT. Translation: CASSLGTFAGQGQPQHF.

This chain joins TRBV19 and TRBJ2-3, with a possible D match to TRBD1 (5 bases). V was shortened by 5 bases and J by 5 bases, with 14 bases between the two germline ends. There are 14 residues in the CDR3. CDR1 is LNHDA, CDR2 SQIVND, per germline (reference sequence). The CDR3, as DNA: TGTGCCAGTAGTTTTGGTACAGGCGGAGATACGCAGTATTTT. This encodes CASSFGTGGDTQYF.

V and J are TRBV7-9 and TRBJ2-5, with a tentative D call TRBD2 (5 bases). The V and J ends lost 8 bases and 0 bases respectively, with 13 bases between them. The CDR3 contains 14 residues. From germline, CDR1 is SEHNR and CDR2 FQNEAQ (reference sequence). The DNA for the CDR3 is TGTGCCAGCTCCCGGGGTGGGAACCAAGAGACCCAGTACTTC. This translates into CASSRGGNQETQYF.

V is TRBV5-1 and J is TRBJ1-1, with 8 bases that match TRBD1. After removal of 4 bases from V and 0 bases from J, the junction contained 2 bases not matched to a gene. CDR3 length: 14 amino acids. Germline V lookup: CDR1 SGHRS, CDR2 YFSETQ. The CDR3: CASSRDRLNTEAFF. In DNA, the CDR3 is TGCGCCAGCAGCCGGGACAGGCTGAACACTGAAGCTTTCTTT.

The chain employs TRBV24-1 and TRBJ1-1; D might be TRBD1 (6 bases). The CDR3 runs 13 residues. The germline V gene encodes CDR1 KGHDR and CDR2 SFDVKD. Deletions cut 7 bases from V and 1 base from J, with 9 bases between. In nucleotides, the CDR3 is TGTGCCACCAGGGGGGGGGCGAACACTGAAGCTTTCTTT. Protein sequence: CATRGGANTEAFF.